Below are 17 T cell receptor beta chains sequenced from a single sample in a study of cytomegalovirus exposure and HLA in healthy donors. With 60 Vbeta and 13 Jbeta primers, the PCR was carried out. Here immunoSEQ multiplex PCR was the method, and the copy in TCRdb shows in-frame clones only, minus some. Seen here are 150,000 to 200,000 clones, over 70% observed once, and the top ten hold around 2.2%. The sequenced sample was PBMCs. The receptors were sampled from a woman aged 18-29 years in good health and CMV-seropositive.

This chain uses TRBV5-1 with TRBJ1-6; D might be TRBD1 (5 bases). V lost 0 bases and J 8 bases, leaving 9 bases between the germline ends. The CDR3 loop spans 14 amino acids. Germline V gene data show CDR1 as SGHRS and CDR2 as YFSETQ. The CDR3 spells CASSLARVDSPLHF. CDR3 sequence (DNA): TGCGCCAGCAGCTTGGCCAGGGTGGATTCACCCCTCCACTTT.

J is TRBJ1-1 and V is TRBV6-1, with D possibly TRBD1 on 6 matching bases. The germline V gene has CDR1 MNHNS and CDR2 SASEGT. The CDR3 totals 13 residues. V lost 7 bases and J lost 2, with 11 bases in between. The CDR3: CASTWTANTEAFF. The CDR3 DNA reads TGTGCCAGCACGTGGACAGCAAACACTGAAGCTTTCTTT.

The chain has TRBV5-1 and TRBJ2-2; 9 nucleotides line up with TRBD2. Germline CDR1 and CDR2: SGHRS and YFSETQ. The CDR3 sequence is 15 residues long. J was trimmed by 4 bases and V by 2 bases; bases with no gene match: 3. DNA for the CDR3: TGCGCCAGCAGCTTCCGGCGGGGGGGCACCGGGGAGCTGTTTTTT. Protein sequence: CASSFRRGGTGELFF.

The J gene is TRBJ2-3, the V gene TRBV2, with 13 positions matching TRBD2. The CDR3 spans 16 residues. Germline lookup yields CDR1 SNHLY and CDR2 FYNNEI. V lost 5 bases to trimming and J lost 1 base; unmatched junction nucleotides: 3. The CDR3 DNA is TGTGCCAGCAGTCCCGGGACTAGCGGGGGCACAGATACGCAGTATTTT. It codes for CASSPGTSGGTDTQYF.

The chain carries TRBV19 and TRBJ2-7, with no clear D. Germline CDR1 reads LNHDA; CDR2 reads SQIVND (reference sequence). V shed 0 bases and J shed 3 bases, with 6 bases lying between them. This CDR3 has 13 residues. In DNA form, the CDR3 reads TGTGCCAGTAGTATAGAGGCAGGCTACGAGCAGTACTTC. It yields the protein CASSIEAGYEQYF.

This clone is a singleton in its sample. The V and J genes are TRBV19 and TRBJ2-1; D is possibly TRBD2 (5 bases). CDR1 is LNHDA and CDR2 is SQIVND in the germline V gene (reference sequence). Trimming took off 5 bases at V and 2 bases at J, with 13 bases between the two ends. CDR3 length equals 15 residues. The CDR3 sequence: CASSLTSGTYNEQFF. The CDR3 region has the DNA TGTGCCAGTAGTTTAACCTCCGGGACCTACAATGAGCAGTTCTTC.

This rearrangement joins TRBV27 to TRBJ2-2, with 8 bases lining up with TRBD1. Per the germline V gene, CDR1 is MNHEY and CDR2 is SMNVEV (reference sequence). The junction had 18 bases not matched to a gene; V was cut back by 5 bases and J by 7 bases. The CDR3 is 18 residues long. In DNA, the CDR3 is TGTGCCAGCAGTCCCCGGACAGGGAGCAGTAAGTTCTTCGGGGAGCTGTTTTTT. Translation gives CASSPRTGSSKFFGELFF.

As DNA, the CDR3 is TGTGCCAGCAGCCCCCAAGCGCGAGGGGGCGCGGGGTCACCCCTCCACTTT. Translation gives CASSPQARGGAGSPLHF. The V and J genes are TRBV7-8 and TRBJ1-6; 7 bases match TRBD1. J lost 10 bases, V lost 5 bases, and 17 bases had no gene match. Germline CDR1 is SGHVS and CDR2 is FQNEAQ. The CDR3 runs to 17 residues.

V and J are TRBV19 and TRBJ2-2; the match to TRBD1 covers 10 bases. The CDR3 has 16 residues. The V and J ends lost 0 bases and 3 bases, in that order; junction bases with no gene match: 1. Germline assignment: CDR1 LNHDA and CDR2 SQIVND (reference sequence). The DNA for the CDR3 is TGTGCCAGTAGTATAGAGGGGACAGGGGACACCGGGGAGCTGTTTTTT. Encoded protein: CASSIEGTGDTGELFF.

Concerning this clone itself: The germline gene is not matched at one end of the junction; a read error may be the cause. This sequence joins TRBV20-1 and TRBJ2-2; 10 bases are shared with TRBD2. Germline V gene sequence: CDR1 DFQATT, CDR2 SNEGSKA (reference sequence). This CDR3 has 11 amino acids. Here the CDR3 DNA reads TGCAGTGCGCCTTCTAGCGGGGGGCTGTTTTTT. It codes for CSAPSSGGLFF.

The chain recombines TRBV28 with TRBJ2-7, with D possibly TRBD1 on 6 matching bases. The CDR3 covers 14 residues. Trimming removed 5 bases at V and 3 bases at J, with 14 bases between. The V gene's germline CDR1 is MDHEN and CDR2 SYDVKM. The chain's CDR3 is CASSLPGHLYEQYF. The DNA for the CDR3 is TGTGCCAGCAGTCTTCCGGGACACCTCTACGAGCAGTACTTC.

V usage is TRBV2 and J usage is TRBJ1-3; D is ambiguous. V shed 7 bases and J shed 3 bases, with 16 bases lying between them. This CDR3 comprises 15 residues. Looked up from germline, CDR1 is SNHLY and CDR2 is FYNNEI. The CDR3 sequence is CASTRPAIYGNTIYF. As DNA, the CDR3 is TGTGCCAGCACGCGGCCCGCCATCTATGGAAACACCATATATTTT.

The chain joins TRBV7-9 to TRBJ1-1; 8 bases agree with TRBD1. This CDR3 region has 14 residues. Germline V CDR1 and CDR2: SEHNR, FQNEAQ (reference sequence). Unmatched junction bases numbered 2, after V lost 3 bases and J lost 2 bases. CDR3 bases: TGTGCCAGCAGCTTGGACAGGGCCAACACTGAAGCTTTCTTT. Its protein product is CASSLDRANTEAFF.

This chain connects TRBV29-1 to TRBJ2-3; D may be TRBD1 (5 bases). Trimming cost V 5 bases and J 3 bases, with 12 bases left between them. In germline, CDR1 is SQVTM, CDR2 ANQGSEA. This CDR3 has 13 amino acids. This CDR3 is CSVQQGQTDTQYF. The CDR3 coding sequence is TGCAGCGTTCAGCAGGGCCAGACAGATACGCAGTATTTT.

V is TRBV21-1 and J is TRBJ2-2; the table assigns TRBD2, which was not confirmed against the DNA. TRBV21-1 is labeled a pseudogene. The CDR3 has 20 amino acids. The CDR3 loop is CASSKARVLAGGLNTGELFF. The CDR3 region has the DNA TGTGCCAGCAGCAAAGCCCGTGTATTAGCGGGGGGCCTGAACACCGGGGAGCTGTTTTTT.

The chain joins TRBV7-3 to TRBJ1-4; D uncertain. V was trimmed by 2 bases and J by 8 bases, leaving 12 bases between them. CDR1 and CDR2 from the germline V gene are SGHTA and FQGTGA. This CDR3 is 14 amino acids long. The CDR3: CASSLGGVREKLFF. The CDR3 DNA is TGTGCCAGCAGCTTAGGAGGAGTGAGGGAAAAACTGTTTTTT.

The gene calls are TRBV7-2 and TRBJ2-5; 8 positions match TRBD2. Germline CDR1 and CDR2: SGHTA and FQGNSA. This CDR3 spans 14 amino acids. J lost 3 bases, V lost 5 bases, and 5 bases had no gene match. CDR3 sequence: CASSTGTRKETQYF. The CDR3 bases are TGTGCCAGCAGCACCGGGACTAGAAAAGAGACCCAGTACTTC.